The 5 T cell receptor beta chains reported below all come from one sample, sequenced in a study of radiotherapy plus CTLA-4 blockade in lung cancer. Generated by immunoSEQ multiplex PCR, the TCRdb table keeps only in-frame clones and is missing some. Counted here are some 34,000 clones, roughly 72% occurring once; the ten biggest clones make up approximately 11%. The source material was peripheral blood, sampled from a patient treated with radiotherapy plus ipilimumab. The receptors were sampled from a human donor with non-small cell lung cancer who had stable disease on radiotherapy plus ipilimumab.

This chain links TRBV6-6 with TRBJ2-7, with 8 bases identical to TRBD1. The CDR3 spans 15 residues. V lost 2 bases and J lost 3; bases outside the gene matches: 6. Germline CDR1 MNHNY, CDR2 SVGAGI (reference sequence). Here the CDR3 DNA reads TGTGCCAGCAGTTACCCCGGACAGGGCAACTACGAGCAGTACTTC. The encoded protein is CASSYPGQGNYEQYF.

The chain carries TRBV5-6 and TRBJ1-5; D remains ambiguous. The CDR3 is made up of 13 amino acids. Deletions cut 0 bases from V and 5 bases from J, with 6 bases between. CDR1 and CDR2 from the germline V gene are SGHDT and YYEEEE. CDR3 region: CASSLGTYQPQHF. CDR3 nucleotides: TGTGCCAGCAGCTTGGGCACTTATCAGCCCCAGCATTTT. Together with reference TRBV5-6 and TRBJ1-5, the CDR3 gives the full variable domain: DAGVTQSPTHLIKTRGQQVTLRCSPKSGHDTVSWYQQALGQGPQFIFQYYEEEERQRGNFPDRFSGHQFPNYSSELNVNALLLGDSALYLCASSLGTYQPQHFGDGTRLSIL.

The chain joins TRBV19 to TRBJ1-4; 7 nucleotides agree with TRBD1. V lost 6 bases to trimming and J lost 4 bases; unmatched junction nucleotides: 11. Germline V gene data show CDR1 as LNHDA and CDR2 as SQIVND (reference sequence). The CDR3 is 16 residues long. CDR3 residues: CASRRQGSSGNEKLFF. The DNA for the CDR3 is TGTGCCAGTAGGCGACAGGGAAGCTCGGGTAATGAAAAACTGTTTTTT.

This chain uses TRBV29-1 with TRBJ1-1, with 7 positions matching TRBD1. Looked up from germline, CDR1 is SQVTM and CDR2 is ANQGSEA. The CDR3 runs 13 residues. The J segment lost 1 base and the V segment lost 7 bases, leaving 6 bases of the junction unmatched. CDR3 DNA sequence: TGCAGCGGGAGTCGGACAGGGAACACTGAAGCTTTCTTT. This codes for CSGSRTGNTEAFF.

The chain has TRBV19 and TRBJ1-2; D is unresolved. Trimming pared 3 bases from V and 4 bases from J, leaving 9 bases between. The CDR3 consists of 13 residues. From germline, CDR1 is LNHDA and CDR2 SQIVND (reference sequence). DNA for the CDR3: TGTGCCAGTAGTATGAGAAGAGGCTATGGCTACACCTTC. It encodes CASSMRRGYGYTF.